This TCR beta chain was sequenced in a study of vaccination effects on CD4 cells after COVID-19. Before sequencing, viral peptide pools were used by the ViraFEST assay to expand antigen-specific CD4+ T cells. Isolating CD4+ T cells followed around nine days of culture. Two doses of either BNT162b2 or mRNA-1273 were given to each participant. As concerns this clone: No antigen is known for it.

TCRdb's copy holds only in-frame clones and misses some; the assay was immunoSEQ multiplex PCR. The sample includes tens of thousands of clones, 75% to 90% of them seen just once. Germline CDR1 SEHNR, CDR2 FQNEAQ (reference sequence). Trimming left V 10 bases short and J 4 bases short, with 12 bases between. The CDR3 consists of 12 residues. The J gene is TRBJ2-3, the V gene TRBV7-9; TRBD2 might be the D (6 bases). The input for sequencing was CD4+ T cells from PBMCs cultured with SARS-CoV-2 spike peptides, taken after COVID-19 vaccination. This TCR came from a human donor who received a COVID-19 vaccine. Some clones in this sample may be carry-over from other donors' samples. Here the CDR3 reads CATAGGSDTQYF. The CDR3 DNA reads TGTGCCACCGCCGGGGGATCAGATACGCAGTATTTT.